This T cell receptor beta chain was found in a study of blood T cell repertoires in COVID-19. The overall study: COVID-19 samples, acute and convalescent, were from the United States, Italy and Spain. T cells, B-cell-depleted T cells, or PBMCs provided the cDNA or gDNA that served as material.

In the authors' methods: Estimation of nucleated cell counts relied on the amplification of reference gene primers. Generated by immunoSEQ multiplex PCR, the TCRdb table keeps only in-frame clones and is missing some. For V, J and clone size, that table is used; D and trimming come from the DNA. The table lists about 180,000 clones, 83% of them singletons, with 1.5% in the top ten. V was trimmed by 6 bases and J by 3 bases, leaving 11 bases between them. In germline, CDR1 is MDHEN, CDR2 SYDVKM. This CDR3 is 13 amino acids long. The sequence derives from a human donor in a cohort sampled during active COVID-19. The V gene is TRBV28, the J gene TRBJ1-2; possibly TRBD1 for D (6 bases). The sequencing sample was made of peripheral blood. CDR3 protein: CASRGDKHYGYTF. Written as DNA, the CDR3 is TGTGCCAGCAGGGGGGACAAACACTATGGCTACACCTTC.